A single sample gave rise to the 10 T cell receptor beta chains below, sequenced in a study of blood T cell repertoires in COVID-19. Repertoires were generated with immunoSEQ multiplex PCR, while TCRdb's copy carries only in-frame clones and drops some. This sample has approximately 31,000 clones, with roughly nine tenths found just once. The specimen was peripheral blood. Receptors originate from a man aged 60-69 years with acute or convalescent COVID-19.

The chain has TRBV7-2 and TRBJ1-5; D is possibly TRBD1 (5 bases). This CDR3 region has 17 residues. Trimming cost V 4 bases and J 4 bases, with 20 bases left between them. In germline, CDR1 is SGHTA, CDR2 FQGNSA. The CDR3 loop is CASSSSLGQGGNQPQHF. CDR3 nucleotide sequence: TGTGCCAGCAGCTCCTCACTGGGGCAGGGAGGGAATCAGCCCCAGCATTTT.

This clone was detected a few times. The chain has TRBV7-2 and TRBJ2-2; 11 nucleotides line up with TRBD1. Unmatched junction bases numbered 7, after V lost 3 bases and J lost 7 bases. This CDR3 is built from 16 residues. Germline V gene sequence: CDR1 SGHTA, CDR2 FQGNSA. Written as DNA, the CDR3 is TGTGCCAGCAGCTTCGAGGACAGGGGGCGTTACGGGGAGCTGTTTTTT. Translating gives CASSFEDRGRYGELFF.

This chain connects TRBV6-1 to TRBJ2-5, with a possible D match to TRBD2 (5 bases). The CDR3 covers 16 residues. The germline V gene has CDR1 MNHNS and CDR2 SASEGT. V lost 3 bases and J lost 5, with 19 bases in between. The CDR3 sequence is CASSDPPAGVKETQYF. CDR3 nucleotides: TGTGCCAGCAGTGACCCACCGGCCGGGGTTAAGGAGACCCAGTACTTC.

This clone occurred once. The chain has TRBV24-1 and TRBJ2-3, with TRBD1 as a possible D gene (6 bases). Trimming stripped 10 bases from V and 0 bases from J, with 10 bases between. Per the germline V gene, CDR1 is KGHDR and CDR2 is SFDVKD. This CDR3 has 13 residues. Written as DNA, the CDR3 is TGTGCCACGAGGGGGTCTAGCACAGATACGCAGTATTTT. Protein: CATRGSSTDTQYF.

This clone showed up just a few times. The chain joins TRBV7-9 to TRBJ1-4, with D tentatively TRBD1 (6 bases). CDR3 length: 16 amino acids. Germline loops: CDR1 SEHNR, CDR2 FQNEAQ (reference sequence). Trimming removed 2 bases from V and 5 bases from J, with 15 bases in between. This CDR3 reads CASSLTLGRGNEKLFF. CDR3 bases: TGTGCCAGCAGCTTAACGCTCGGCAGGGGAAATGAAAAACTGTTTTTT.

The V and J genes are TRBV7-2 and TRBJ1-5; no firm D call. Germline V lookup: CDR1 SGHTA, CDR2 FQGNSA. The CDR3 has 14 residues. Trimming pared 0 bases from V and 7 bases from J, leaving 10 bases between. CDR3 region: CASSLAGSGQPQHF. The CDR3 region has the DNA TGTGCCAGCAGCTTAGCGGGCTCGGGGCAGCCCCAGCATTTT.

This clone appeared a single time. The chain has TRBV2 and TRBJ2-5; TRBD1 matches at 9 bases. The germline CDR1 and CDR2 sequences are SNHLY and FYNNEI. After removal of 7 bases from V and 5 bases from J, the junction contained 17 bases not matched to a gene. The CDR3 length is 17 residues. In DNA form, the CDR3 reads TGTGCCAGCAAGAGACTCACTGGACAGGGGAGAGGGGAGACCCAGTACTTC. Translation gives CASKRLTGQGRGETQYF.

This chain links TRBV6-5 with TRBJ1-2; 10 bases are a match to TRBD1. Germline CDR1 is MNHEY and CDR2 is SVGAGI. The CDR3 runs to 13 residues. V was clipped by 6 bases and J by 8 bases; unmatched bases: 6. CDR3 sequence: CASSSDRGVGYTF. The CDR3 DNA reads TGTGCCAGCAGCTCGGACAGGGGGGTCGGCTACACCTTC.

The gene calls are TRBV5-1 and TRBJ1-2, with 8 bases lining up with TRBD1. The germline V gene has CDR1 SGHRS and CDR2 YFSETQ. This CDR3 has 16 residues. V was pared by 4 bases and J by 0 bases, with 8 bases of the junction left unmatched. The CDR3 bases are TGCGCCAGCAGCACCGGCGCAGGGGGCCCTAACTATGGCTACACCTTC. It is translated as CASSTGAGGPNYGYTF.

The chain links TRBV30 to TRBJ2-7; D is unclear. The germline V and J ends were trimmed by 5 bases and 2 bases, with 7 bases remaining between them. The CDR3 has 11 residues. Germline V CDR1 and CDR2: GTSNPN, SVGIG (reference sequence). The CDR3 bases are TGTGCCTGGTCCCGGGCCTACGAGCAGTACTTC. It yields the protein CAWSRAYEQYF.